The 28 T cell receptor beta chains presented below share a single source sample, sequenced in a study of blood T cell repertoires in COVID-19. Assay: immunoSEQ multiplex PCR; the TCRdb copy retains only in-frame clones and omits some. The sample includes about 270,000 clones, roughly 80% of them seen just once. Input material: peripheral blood. All receptors derive from a woman aged 45-60 years who had recovered from COVID-19.

This clone was detected only once. The rearrangement uses TRBV18 and TRBJ2-4, with 7 bases fitting TRBD2. V trimming: 0 bases; J trimming: 8 bases; junction bases outside the gene matches: 4. The CDR3 runs 14 residues. The V gene's germline CDR1 is KGHSH and CDR2 LQKENI. CDR3 loop: CASSPPGGSYIQYF. The CDR3 DNA sequence: TGTGCCAGCTCACCACCCGGCGGGAGCTACATTCAGTACTTC.

This clone was counted a single time. V is TRBV7-6 and J is TRBJ2-3; D perhaps matches TRBD1 (5 bases). V was pared by 2 bases and J by 5 bases, with 17 bases between. Germline V gene lookup returns CDR1 SGHVS and CDR2 FNYEAQ. The CDR3 has 16 amino acids. CDR3 nucleotide sequence: TGTGCCAGCAGCTTAAACGCCCATGGGGCAGGAGATACGCAGTATTTT. As protein: CASSLNAHGAGDTQYF.

This clone was seen a single time. The chain uses TRBV28 and TRBJ1-4; D gene uncertain. CDR1 and CDR2 from the germline V gene are MDHEN and SYDVKM. This CDR3 is 15 amino acids long. Trimming took 4 bases from V and 8 from J, leaving 17 bases between them. CDR3 DNA sequence: TGTGCCAGCAGTTCCCCCCCCGCGGATGGAGAAAAACTGTTTTTT. Translating gives CASSSPPADGEKLFF.

The chain links TRBV28 to TRBJ1-1; 8 nucleotides align to TRBD1. The J segment lost 5 bases and the V segment lost 2 bases, leaving 4 bases of the junction unmatched. Germline lookup yields CDR1 MDHEN and CDR2 SYDVKM. The CDR3 has 14 residues. The CDR3 nucleotides read TGTGCCAGCAGTTTAGCAGGGGGCAGGACTGAAGCTTTCTTT. Translation gives CASSLAGGRTEAFF.

V usage is TRBV5-4 and J usage is TRBJ2-5; 14 bases align to TRBD2. There are 16 residues in the CDR3. Trimming removed 4 bases from V and 4 bases from J; junction bases left unmatched: 6. The V gene's germline CDR1 is SGHNT and CDR2 YYREEE (reference sequence). CDR3 protein: CASSPGTSGSRETQYF. Here the CDR3 DNA reads TGTGCCAGCAGCCCCGGGACTAGCGGGAGCAGAGAGACCCAGTACTTC.

This chain uses TRBV4-2 with TRBJ2-1; 14 bases are a match to TRBD2. CDR3 length: 15 residues. The junction had 6 bases not matched to a gene; V was cut back by 6 bases and J by 8 bases. Germline CDR1 reads LGHNA; CDR2 reads YNFKEQ. The CDR3 spells CASSPGTSGRDEQFF. The CDR3 DNA reads as TGTGCCAGCAGTCCCGGGACTAGCGGGAGAGATGAGCAGTTCTTC.

This clone was seen at least ten times. The sample has other DNA sequences that encode this CDR3 too. The chain couples TRBV4-3 to TRBJ2-7; 8 bases fit TRBD1. This CDR3 is built from 15 residues. V lost 1 base, J lost 2 bases, and 4 bases stayed unmatched. Germline CDR1 and CDR2: LGHNA and YSLEER. This chain's CDR3 is CASSQATGEPYEQYF. As DNA, the CDR3 is TGCGCCAGCAGCCAAGCGACAGGGGAGCCCTACGAGCAGTACTTC.

V gene TRBV5-1 combines with J gene TRBJ1-3, with D hard to call. The CDR3 contains 14 residues. CDR1 is SGHRS and CDR2 is YFSETQ in the germline V gene. Between the trimmed V and J ends, which lost 4 bases and 0 bases, there was a span of 8 bases. The CDR3 spells CASSEQHSGNTIYF. The CDR3 DNA reads TGCGCCAGCAGCGAACAGCACTCTGGAAACACCATATATTTT.

The chain couples TRBV7-2 to TRBJ1-2, with TRBD1 matching over 9 bases. The CDR3 has 15 residues. Germline V gene sequence: CDR1 SGHTA, CDR2 FQGNSA. V shed 1 base, J shed 3 bases, and the junction held 3 bases outside the gene matches. The DNA of the CDR3 is TGTGCCAGCAGCTTAGAACAGGGGGCTGACTATGGCTACACCTTC. Protein sequence: CASSLEQGADYGYTF.

This clone was observed a handful of times. This chain uses TRBV4-3 with TRBJ2-5; TRBD1 agrees at 9 bases. With V trimmed by 6 bases and J by 13 bases, 9 bases remained unmatched. The CDR3 has 12 amino acids. CDR1 is LGHNA, CDR2 YSLEER, per germline. CDR3: CASRPTGGALYF. DNA of the CDR3: TGCGCCAGCAGACCTACAGGGGGCGCCCTGTACTTC.

The rearrangement links TRBV27 to TRBJ1-4; D not resolved. There are 14 residues in the CDR3. Germline V CDR1 and CDR2: MNHEY, SMNVEV (reference sequence). Trimming cost V 2 bases and J 4 bases, with 8 bases left between them. The CDR3 reads CASSLGQFNEKLFF. The CDR3 nucleotides read TGTGCCAGCAGTTTAGGGCAGTTTAATGAAAAACTGTTTTTT. The full variable domain, with the rest looked up from reference TRBV27 and TRBJ1-4, is EAQVTQNPRYLITVTGKKLTVTCSQNMNHEYMSWYRQDPGLGLRQIYYSMNVEVTDKGDVPEGYKVSRKEKRNFPLILESPSPNQTSLYFCASSLGQFNEKLFFGSGTQLSVL.

The chain combines TRBV27 with TRBJ2-7; TRBD2 matches at 9 bases. Germline V gives CDR1 MNHEY, CDR2 SMNVEV (reference sequence). J was trimmed by 3 bases and V by 5 bases; bases with no gene match: 5. CDR3 length: 14 residues. The CDR3 nucleotides read TGTGCCAGCAGTCGACTAGCGGAGAGCTACGAGCAGTACTTC. Protein product: CASSRLAESYEQYF.

The chain employs TRBV21-1 and TRBJ2-7; the tabulated D call, TRBD2, remains unverified against the DNA. TRBV21-1 is an annotated pseudogene. The CDR3 has 16 amino acids. The CDR3 DNA reads as TGTGCCAGCAGCAAAATTCCCCGACTAGCGGTATACGAGCAGTACTTC. The encoded protein is CASSKIPRLAVYEQYF.

This CDR3 reads CASSQGWGPQETQYF. In nucleotides, the CDR3 is TGTGCCAGCAGCCAAGGATGGGGGCCCCAAGAGACCCAGTACTTC. V is TRBV7-3 and J is TRBJ2-5; possibly TRBD1 for D (6 bases). V was trimmed by 5 bases and J by 1 base, leaving 14 bases between them. This CDR3 has 15 residues. Germline V gene sequence: CDR1 SGHTA, CDR2 FQGTGA.

This chain joins TRBV5-4 and TRBJ2-4, with 7 bases lining up with TRBD2. The V gene's germline CDR1 is SGHNT and CDR2 YYREEE (reference sequence). The ends lost 5 bases at V and 7 bases at J; junction bases unmatched: 15. This CDR3 has 16 residues. In DNA, the CDR3 is TGTGCCAGCAGTCTACCTGACGGGGGGAATAGGAACATTCAGTACTTC. Translated: CASSLPDGGNRNIQYF. Variable domain in full (rest from reference TRBV5-4 and TRBJ2-4): ETGVTQSPTHLIKTRGQQVTLRCSSQSGHNTVSWYQQALGQGPQFIFQYYREEENGRGNFPPRFSGLQFPNYSSELNVNALELDDSALYLCASSLPDGGNRNIQYFGAGTRLSVL.

The V and J genes are TRBV2 and TRBJ1-2; D perhaps matches TRBD1 (6 bases). The length of the CDR3 is 14 residues. Trimming cost V 9 bases and J 4 bases, with 18 bases left between them. Germline CDR1 and CDR2: SNHLY and FYNNEI. The CDR3 region is CARRHRDPLYGYTF. The CDR3, as DNA: TGTGCCAGAAGACACAGGGATCCACTCTATGGCTACACCTTC. Variable domain in full (rest from reference TRBV2 and TRBJ1-2): EPEVTQTPSHQVTQMGQEVILRCVPISNHLYFYWYRQILGQKVEFLVSFYNNEISEKSEIFDDQFSVERPDGSNFTLKIRSTKLEDSAMYFCARRHRDPLYGYTFGSGTRLTVV.

This chain uses TRBV5-6 with TRBJ1-6; the match to TRBD1 covers 10 bases. The germline V gene has CDR1 SGHDT and CDR2 YYEEEE. Trimming took 4 bases from V and 13 from J; bases not matched to a gene: 14. The CDR3 covers 16 residues. The CDR3 sequence: CASSPNSGQGFSPLHF. In DNA form, the CDR3 reads TGTGCCAGCAGCCCTAACTCGGGACAGGGGTTTTCGCCCCTCCACTTT.

The rearrangement uses TRBV7-9 and TRBJ1-1; possible D gene TRBD1, 5 bases. CDR1 and CDR2 from the germline V gene are SEHNR and FQNEAQ (reference sequence). This CDR3 spans 18 amino acids. Trimming left V 1 base short and J 4 bases short, with 22 bases between. CDR3: CASSLVSFAGKSTTEAFF. The CDR3 DNA is TGTGCCAGCAGCTTAGTCAGCTTCGCAGGGAAGTCGACCACTGAAGCTTTCTTT.

The rearrangement uses TRBV11-2 and TRBJ1-1; TRBD1 might be the D (6 bases). The CDR3 extends over 15 amino acids. Deletions cut 5 bases from V and 1 base from J, with 14 bases between. Germline V gene data show CDR1 as SGHAT and CDR2 as FQNNGV. For the CDR3, the DNA is TGTGCCAGCAGCCGAGACAGGATCCCGAACACTGAAGCTTTCTTT. It is translated as CASSRDRIPNTEAFF.

The chain couples TRBV13 to TRBJ2-1, with 10 bases matching TRBD2. Germline CDR1 is PRHDT and CDR2 is FYEKMQ (reference sequence). The CDR3 length is 15 residues. Trimming at V came to 5 bases and at J to 5 bases, leaving 6 bases not matched to a gene. The CDR3 DNA reads as TGTGCCAGCAGCACGAGCGGGAGGGCAGACAATGAGCAGTTCTTC. Translating gives CASSTSGRADNEQFF.

V and J are TRBV9 and TRBJ2-3; possible D gene TRBD2, 6 bases. The V and J ends lost 0 bases and 6 bases respectively, with 11 bases between them. The germline CDR1 and CDR2 sequences are SGDLS and YYNGEE. The CDR3 spans 14 residues. The CDR3 is CASSVVEAGDTQYF. The CDR3 DNA sequence: TGTGCCAGCAGCGTAGTGGAGGCGGGGGATACGCAGTATTTT.

The chain is built from TRBV5-1 and TRBJ1-4; 7 positions match TRBD1. The CDR3 sequence is 16 residues long. Germline CDR1 SGHRS, CDR2 YFSETQ. Trimming took 4 bases from V and 0 from J; bases not matched to a gene: 6. The chain's CDR3 is CASSLGTAATNEKLFF. The CDR3 DNA sequence: TGCGCCAGCAGCCTAGGGACAGCGGCAACTAATGAAAAACTGTTTTTT.

This chain connects TRBV11-2 to TRBJ2-1, with D tentatively TRBD2 (5 bases). V lost 3 bases and J 10 bases, leaving 19 bases between the germline ends. Germline CDR1 reads SGHAT; CDR2 reads FQNNGV. This CDR3 comprises 15 residues. CDR3 nucleotide sequence: TGTGCCAGCAGCTTGGAGGACTCACCGGTCGGGGAGCAGTTCTTC. Protein: CASSLEDSPVGEQFF.

CDR3 protein: CASSRGLLDTQYF. The CDR3, as DNA: TGTGCCAGCAGCAGAGGATTGTTGGATACGCAGTATTTT. The chain couples TRBV6-4 to TRBJ2-3; D gene uncertain. The CDR3 has 13 amino acids. V lost 6 bases to trimming and J lost 6 bases, with 13 bases between them. Germline CDR1 is MRHNA and CDR2 is SNTAGT.

This chain uses TRBV5-1 with TRBJ2-1; 9 bases agree with TRBD2. The V gene end was trimmed by 0 bases and the J gene end by 5 bases; junction bases not matched to a gene: 9. This CDR3 comprises 17 residues. Germline V CDR1 and CDR2: SGHRS, YFSETQ. The CDR3 DNA reads as TGCGCCAGCAGCTTGGTTGGTAGCGGGAGTTCAAACAATGAGCAGTTCTTC. It yields the protein CASSLVGSGSSNNEQFF. The whole variable domain, filled in from reference TRBV5-1 and TRBJ2-1, reads KAGVTQTPRYLIKTRGQQVTLSCSPISGHRSVSWYQQTPGQGLQFLFEYFSETQRNKGNFPGRFSGRQFSNSRSEMNVSTLELGDSALYLCASSLVGSGSSNNEQFFGPGTRLTVL.

This clone was counted once. CDR3 in amino acids: CASSGSSGGRYNEQFF. CDR3 DNA sequence: TGTGCCAGCAGCGGTTCTAGCGGGGGGAGGTACAATGAGCAGTTCTTC. J is TRBJ2-1 and V is TRBV5-4; the match to TRBD2 covers 11 bases. The germline CDR1 and CDR2 sequences are SGHNT and YYREEE (reference sequence). Trimming took 4 bases from V and 4 from J; bases not matched to a gene: 7. This CDR3 contains 16 residues.

V usage is TRBV28 and J usage is TRBJ1-1, with 9 bases aligning to TRBD1. In germline, CDR1 is MDHEN, CDR2 SYDVKM. Germline trimming cut 6 bases from V and 5 bases from J; bases unmatched to any gene: 7. The CDR3 loop spans 14 amino acids. The CDR3 sequence is CASRGRTGVTEAFF. DNA of the CDR3: TGTGCCAGCAGAGGACGGACAGGGGTGACTGAAGCTTTCTTT.

The chain carries TRBV14 and TRBJ1-2; D gene unclear. The CDR3 runs 15 residues. Germline CDR1 is SGHDN and CDR2 is FVKESK. V was shortened by 0 bases and J by 4 bases, with 12 bases between the two germline ends. As DNA, the CDR3 is TGTGCCAGCAGCCAAGATTGGGCAGGTGCCTATGGCTACACCTTC. It codes for CASSQDWAGAYGYTF.